This T cell receptor beta chain was documented in a study of T cell responses to AZD1222 COVID-19 vaccine. Trimming shortened V by 6 bases and J by 6 bases, and 23 bases separated the two germline ends. The germline V gene encodes CDR1 SGHVS and CDR2 FQNEAQ. CDR3 length equals 16 residues. Only in-frame clones appear in the TCRdb table, and some are missing; sequencing was by immunoSEQ multiplex PCR. The table records more than 150,000 clones, 90% to 95% of them present only once. The sample consisted of peripheral blood, taken 28 days after the second AZD1222 dose. The chain uses TRBV7-8 and TRBJ1-2; a weak D match, TRBD1 (5 bases). The clonotype originates from an adult who received the AZD1222 COVID-19 vaccine. CDR3 sequence: CASREVRWGGRDGYTF. CDR3 sequence (DNA): TGTGCCAGCAGGGAGGTTAGATGGGGCGGTCGGGATGGCTACACCTTC.